This T cell receptor beta chain was found in a study of T cells in localized non-small cell lung cancer (dated by TCRdb to 2019 to 2021). Looking at the study overall: Comparing tumors with uninvolved tumor-adjacent lungs, the study looked at the T cell repertoires of 236 patients with early-stage NSCLC. The cohort comprised 200 to 300 treatment-naïve NSCLC patients with resected, localized lung tumors. The mean age of the NSCLC patients was around 67 years, with approximately 130 men and 95 to 110 women.

On this clone itself: This receptor's antigen is unknown. No much larger clonotype is one base removed from it; base qualities were not supplied.

The immunoSEQ Assay was used to sequence TCR beta CDR3 regions from DNA. Per the source publication's procedure: T cell density was computed as TCR beta template counts normalized to usable DNA estimated by amplifying housekeeping genes. Using the preseqR package, richness was estimated by extrapolating to 120,000 templates for tissue samples and 400,000 templates for PBMC samples. Clonality was calculated as one minus Pielou's evenness. Tissue-enriched TCRs were identified through differential abundance testing performed on productive amino-acid clonotypes, with a minimum total count of 5 and an alpha of 0.1. The Jaccard Index and the Morisita Overlap Index were used to measure repertoire overlap between compartments. GLIPH clustered TCR beta CDR3s with public tetramer-defined viral CDR3s; viral motifs required at least three viral sequences plus V-gene enrichment. TCRdb carries this immuneACCESS record with in-frame sequences only. Its versions omit some clonotypes, under half of them owing to an unresolved V gene in the studies checked, with the rest unexplained. V, J and clone size were drawn from that table, and D and trimming were deduced from the DNA. The sample contains 45,000 or so clones, roughly nine tenths of them found a single time. The top ten constitute under 12% of the sample.

Results the study describes overall, beyond this receptor: Uninvolved tumor-adjacent lung showed the highest T cell clonality, higher than tumor, which suggests more focused antigenic responses in the adjacent lung. Because multi-region tumor sequencing was not done, intratumor heterogeneity could not be ruled out. Of the top 100 tumor clones, a median of about 53 were detected in paired uninvolved adjacent lung; under 30 were also among that lung's top 100. Higher blood T cell density associated with longer overall survival, while higher adjacent-lung clonality associated with shorter survival. Since the design was exploratory, TCR variables were selected using unadjusted p-values with no false-discovery rate correction.

At diagnosis, peripheral blood, uninvolved tumor-adjacent lung and tumor were collected and stored as a combination of fresh-frozen and FFPE material. For TCR repertoire profiling, blood samples were analyzed as peripheral blood mononuclear cells. Sequencing used PBMCs, obtained before any cancer treatment. The sequence came from a woman between 35 and 75 years old with stage II lung adenocarcinoma.

The nucleotides read TGTGCCAGCAGTAGGCCCCGGCAGGGAAGCTCGCTAGAGACCCAGTACTTC. The translation is CASSRPRQGSSLETQYF. The rearranged chain carries TRBV11-2 and TRBJ2-5, with a tentative D gene TRBD1 over 5 matching bases. Trimming at the junction amounts to 6 bases on V and 4 bases on J, and the germline ends lie 24 bases apart. Including the terminal cysteine and phenylalanine, the CDR3 comprises 17 residues. Only the CDR3 part of the read is kept: 51 bases, read in frame from the first base. According to the germline V gene, CDR1 reads SGHAT and CDR2 reads FQNNGV.